This is a list of T cell receptor beta chains from one sample in a study of blood T cell repertoires in COVID-19. Here immunoSEQ multiplex PCR was the method, and the copy in TCRdb shows in-frame clones only, minus some. The sample lists about 110,000 clones; approximately 78% were seen once. Specimen: peripheral blood. The origin of the receptors is a man between 70 and 80 years old with acute or convalescent COVID-19. CDR3s include the opening cysteine and the closing phenylalanine or tryptophan. The order of the fields is V gene, clone size, D gene, J gene, CDR3 DNA, CDR3 protein. A D gene is named only where the DNA matches it firmly. The size entry is marked missing in some rows and otherwise reads once, few, many or a size class.

>TRBV19|.|TRBD1|TRBJ2-6
TGTGCCAGTAGTATACCCGGGACAGGGGTCCCTGGGGCCAACGTCCTGACTTTC
CASSIPGTGVPGANVLTF
>TRBV3-1/TRBV3-2|once|TRBD2|TRBJ2-3
TGTGCCAGCAGCCAAGTCATCGGGGGGGCCCTCACAGATACGCAGTATTTT
CASSQVIGGALTDTQYF
>TRBV2|.|TRBD1|TRBJ2-1
TGTGCCAGCAGCGTCAGGGGGAGCTCCTACAATGAGCAGTTCTTC
CASSVRGSSYNEQFF
>TRBV12-3/TRBV12-4|.|.|TRBJ1-2
TGTGCCAGCAGTGGCGAGGGCGGGTTTGGCTACACCTTC
CASSGEGGFGYTF
>TRBV2|.|TRBD2|TRBJ2-3
TGTGCCAGCAGACTAGCGGGGGGAACTAGCACAGATACGCAGTATTTT
CASRLAGGTSTDTQYF
>TRBV6-5|.|.|TRBJ1-1
TGTGCCAGCAGCCATAATGGGGGGACCACTGAAGCTTTCTTT
CASSHNGGTTEAFF
>TRBV5-1|.|.|TRBJ1-1
TGCGCCAGCGGGGAACAGGGATCGAGCACTGAAGCTTTCTTT
CASGEQGSSTEAFF
>TRBV28|.|TRBD1|TRBJ2-1
TGTGCCAGCCGGGACAGGTCCTACAATGAGCAGTTCTTC
CASRDRSYNEQFF
>TRBV4-1|.|.|TRBJ1-1
TGCGCCAGCAGCCAAGTACAGGCGGGGTGGGCTGAAGCTTTCTTT
CASSQVQAGWAEAFF
>TRBV2|.|.|TRBJ1-5
TGTGCCACCTCGGGGGGGAATAGCAATCAGCCCCAGCATTTT
CATSGGNSNQPQHF
>TRBV14|.|TRBD1|TRBJ1-6
TGTGCCAGCAGCCTCCGATCCGGGACAGGGTTTCTCTCACCCCTCCACTTT
CASSLRSGTGFLSPLHF
>TRBV9|once|TRBD1|TRBJ1-1
TGTGCCAGCGGAACCCACAGGGGGCCACATACTGAAGCTTTCTTT
CASGTHRGPHTEAFF
>TRBV4-1|.|TRBD2|TRBJ2-1
TGCGCCAGCAGCCAAGTTGGGACTAGCGGGAGGTTCGACAATGAGCAGTTCTTC
CASSQVGTSGRFDNEQFF
>TRBV29-1|.|TRBD2|TRBJ2-1
TGCAGCGCTAGCGGTTTATACAATGAGCAGTTCTTC
CSASGLYNEQFF
>TRBV3-1/TRBV3-2|.|.|TRBJ2-2
TGTGCCAGCAGCCAACAGTCCCTCAGGGCGAGCGGGGAGCTGTTTTTT
CASSQQSLRASGELFF
>TRBV10-2|.|TRBD1|TRBJ1-5
TGCGCCAGCAGGGACAGGGGGAATCAGCCCCAGCATTTT
CASRDRGNQPQHF
>TRBV7-9|.|.|TRBJ1-4
TGTGCCAGCAGCCAGCGGGCTGCTACCGTGGGTGAAAAACTGTTTTTT
CASSQRAATVGEKLFF
>TRBV10-3|.|TRBD1|TRBJ1-1
TGTGCCCTACGGGAGGGGGCCAACACTGAAGCTTTCTTT
CALREGANTEAFF
>TRBV7-3|.|.|TRBJ1-1
TGTGCCAGCAGCTCCATACCGGGAACTGAAGCTTTCTTT
CASSSIPGTEAFF
>TRBV5-5|.|.|TRBJ2-2
TGTGCCAGCAGCTTTGATTTCCAGACGAACACCGGGGAGCTGTTTTTT
CASSFDFQTNTGELFF
>TRBV5-1|.|.|TRBJ1-1
TGCGCCAGCAGCCGTGCAGGGAAAGACGGCACTGAAGCTTTCTTT
CASSRAGKDGTEAFF
>TRBV4-1|.|TRBD1|TRBJ2-3
TGCGCCAGCAGCACTCACGGAACAGGGGGAGCAGATACGCAGTATTTT
CASSTHGTGGADTQYF
>TRBV30|.|.|TRBJ1-6
TGTGCCTGGAGTGTACGTCAGGGTTTTAATTCACCCCTCCACTTT
CAWSVRQGFNSPLHF
>TRBV28|.|TRBD2|TRBJ2-1
TGTGCCAGCAATCATTTCGAGGGGCCGGGGGGTGAGCAGTTCTTC
CASNHFEGPGGEQFF
>TRBV11-1|.|.|TRBJ2-6
TGTGCCAGCAGACCCGCAGGGCTCTCTGGGGCCAACGTCCTGACTTTC
CASRPAGLSGANVLTF
>TRBV5-6|.|.|TRBJ1-2
TGTGCCAGCAGGGCTGACAGGCTCTATGGCTACACCTTC
CASRADRLYGYTF
>TRBV28|.|TRBD1|TRBJ1-2
TGTGCCAGCAGATCCCAGGGGGTTTTCTATGGCTACACCTTC
CASRSQGVFYGYTF
>TRBV2|few|TRBD1|TRBJ1-4
TGTGCCAGCAGTCGGACAGGCGCTGTTGAAAAACTGTTTTTT
CASSRTGAVEKLFF
>TRBV29-1|.|TRBD1|TRBJ2-3
TGCAGCGTACAGACCGGGACAGGGTTAACAGATACGCAGTATTTT
CSVQTGTGLTDTQYF
>TRBV2|.|.|TRBJ2-1
TGTGCCAGCAGGGCCGATTTAAACAATGAGCAGTTCTTC
CASRADLNNEQFF
>TRBV4-1|.|.|TRBJ1-1
TGCGCCAGCAGCCCAACACAGGGTAGGGGCGCTGAAGCTTTCTTT
CASSPTQGRGAEAFF
>TRBV7-8|.|.|TRBJ1-3
TGTGCCAGCAGCGGGGACAACGTTTCCCGAAGGCTTCTAAACACCATATATTTT
CASSGDNVSRRLLNTIYF
>TRBV24-1|.|.|TRBJ2-2
TGTGCCACCAGCCATAGCGGCCCTGGAGTCGGGGAGCTGTTTTTT
CATSHSGPGVGELFF
>TRBV5-1|.|.|TRBJ1-2
TGCGCCAGCAGCCAGGGGCGGCTAAATGGCTACACCTTC
CASSQGRLNGYTF
>TRBV7-7|.|TRBD2|TRBJ2-7
TGTGCCAGCAGCTTAGGTCCGTTTAGGCGGGAGCTATCCTACGAGCAGTACTTC
CASSLGPFRRELSYEQYF
>TRBV9|.|.|TRBJ1-4
TGTGCCAGCAGCCTAACAGGTGAAGAACTGTTTTTT
CASSLTGEELFF
>TRBV29-1|.|TRBD1|TRBJ2-2
TGCAGCGTTAGACAAGGGACAGGGGTCACCGGGGAGCTGTTTTTT
CSVRQGTGVTGELFF
>TRBV25-1|.|TRBD1|TRBJ1-3
TGTGCCAGCAGTGAAGCCAGGGGGGTCGGAAACACCATATATTTT
CASSEARGVGNTIYF
>TRBV28|.|.|TRBJ1-2
TGTGCCAGCAAAGGAGCTAACTATGGCTACACCTTC
CASKGANYGYTF
>TRBV5-1|.|.|TRBJ1-4
TGCGCCAGCAGCTTGGCCAGCCCGGACAGAAATGAAAAACTGTTTTTT
CASSLASPDRNEKLFF
>TRBV15|.|TRBD2|TRBJ2-3
TGTGCCACCAGGAGCGGGGGCACAGATACGCAGTATTTT
CATRSGGTDTQYF
>TRBV6-5|.|.|TRBJ1-3
TGTGCCAGCAGGGGACACTACTCTGGAAACACCATATATTTT
CASRGHYSGNTIYF
>TRBV4-1|.|TRBD1|TRBJ1-4
TGCGCCAGCAGCCAAGGGGACAGGGATAATGAAAAACTGTTTTTT
CASSQGDRDNEKLFF
>TRBV28|.|.|TRBJ1-2
TGTGCCAGCGACCGTGGGAGGGTATCTACCTTC
CASDRGRVSTF